This record covers a single T cell receptor (beta chain). As yet, its antigen is unknown. An end of the junction differs from the germline gene, which may be a read error. Per sorted-subset replicate PCR, input was about 180 ng DNA, representing around 28,000 T cell genomes. TCRdb's table, derived via immunoSEQ multiplex PCR, lists solely in-frame clones and lacks some. The repertoire holds some 1.5 million clones, around 98% seen once, with less than 0.55% in the top ten. This sample is drawn from a study of shared clonotypes between healthy human individuals. Overall study context: Per donor, three plates held CD4 naive cells, three held CD4 memory, two held CD8 naive and one held CD8 memory. The study, taken as a whole, reports: Blood alone was sampled, and tissue repertoires likely differ.

The CDR3 has 17 residues. Per the germline V gene, CDR1 is SSHAT and CDR2 is FNYEAQ (reference sequence). The sequenced sample consisted of naive CD4+ T cells sorted from blood. Subset given: CD45RA+ positively selected. The clonotype originates from a young man in good health. The chain couples TRBV7-7 to TRBJ2-2; 8 bases fit TRBD2. This CDR3 is CASSLVSSGRNTGELFF. In DNA form, the CDR3 reads TGTGCTAGCAGCTTAGTTTCCAGCGGGAGGAACACCGGGGAGCTGTTTTTT.